This TCR beta chain appears in the sequencing data of a study of beta chain features in type 1 diabetes. Expressed TCRB transcripts were sequenced, since all the RNA that had been isolated was reverse transcribed. Sequenced naive, central memory and regulatory T cell samples produced an average of around 3.8 million reads. Clones were read by immunoSEQ multiplex PCR, and TCRdb kept only the in-frame ones, dropping some. The repertoire has 400,000 to 600,000 clones, approximately 31% of them found once; the top ten carry 0.05% to 0.065%. The sample holds a few counts of this clone. As yet, its antigen is unknown. Study-level findings and limits: Reads derived from cDNA could over-represent cells showing high TCR expression. A greater similarity of naive, central memory and Treg TCRB repertoires was seen among patients than among healthy donors. The question left open here concerned HLA type influencing TCRB rearrangement.

The source material was naive CD4+ T cells from blood. The TCR originated in a man younger than 35 in good health.

Written as DNA, the CDR3 is TGTGCCAGCAGCCACCCGGTAGCCAACAACTATGGCTACACCTTC. This translates into CASSHPVANNYGYTF. The rearrangement links TRBV28 to TRBJ1-2; D ambiguous. This CDR3 comprises 15 residues. The V and J ends lost 6 bases and 2 bases respectively, with 16 bases between them. Per germline, CDR1 MDHEN and CDR2 SYDVKM.